This TCR beta chain was observed in a study of blood T cell repertoires in COVID-19. Study context: From the United States, Italy and Spain came samples of acute and convalescent COVID-19.

Seattle participants joined during active infection and were tracked over time. Here immunoSEQ multiplex PCR was the method, and the copy in TCRdb shows in-frame clones only, minus some. Here the sample spans approximately 270,000 clones, 70% to 90% being singletons. The CDR3 runs to 14 residues. Germline V gene data show CDR1 as SGHDN and CDR2 as FVKESK. V gave up 3 bases and J gave up 9 bases; unmatched junction bases: 8. J is TRBJ2-1 and V is TRBV14; TRBD2 aligns across 7 bases. The TCR was taken from a woman aged 30 to 39 with COVID-19, enrolled during active disease. Material for sequencing was peripheral blood. As DNA, the CDR3 is TGTGCCAGCAGCCAGAGACTAGCCCCGGGTGAGCAGTTCTTC. Translation: CASSQRLAPGEQFF.